The TCR beta chain under discussion was sequenced for a study of shared clonotypes between healthy human individuals. Study-wide points: The diversity represented, both genetic and in exposure history, was limited by few donors. Shared clonotypes: about 4.6% naive CD4, 3.5% to 4% naive CD8, around 2.2% memory CD4, approximately 0.41% memory CD8.

Measured with immunoSEQ multiplex PCR; TCRdb has only the in-frame clones, and not every one. The repertoire has about 2.3 million clones, around 93% of them found once; the top ten carry approximately 0.41%. As regards this clone: The antigen is not known. The same CDR3 can be traced to other DNA sequences in this sample.

The receptor's source is a man between 18 and 35 years old in good health. Some clones in this sample may be carry-over from other donors' samples. Source material: naive CD4+ T cells from PBMCs. As for subset: CD45RA+ positively selected.

The CDR3 protein is CASSFSLAKNIQYF. In DNA, the CDR3 is TGCGCCAGCAGCTTTTCACTAGCCAAAAACATTCAGTACTTC. The V gene is TRBV5-1, the J gene TRBJ2-4; no reliable D call. CDR1 SGHRS and CDR2 YFSETQ come from the germline V gene. This CDR3 is built from 14 residues. Between the trimmed V and J ends, which lost 2 bases and 0 bases, there was a span of 6 bases.